The 31 T cell receptor beta chains listed next were all sequenced from one sample in a study of blood T cell repertoires in COVID-19. Clones were read by immunoSEQ multiplex PCR, and TCRdb kept only the in-frame ones, dropping some. The table lists 210,000 or so clones, 83% of them singletons. Sequencing input: peripheral blood. Receptors originate from a woman between 25 and 40 years old with COVID-19, enrolled during active disease.

The chain combines TRBV5-4 with TRBJ2-2; TRBD2 matches 14 bases. J lost 2 bases, V lost 3 bases, and 6 bases had no gene match. CDR3 length: 18 residues. Germline lookup yields CDR1 SGHNT and CDR2 YYREEE (reference sequence). The CDR3 DNA follows: TGTGCCAGCAGCTCTGGGACTAGCGGGAGTGCCAACACCGGGGAGCTGTTTTTT. Translating it yields CASSSGTSGSANTGELFF.

This chain joins TRBV27 and TRBJ2-1, with 11 nucleotides matching TRBD2. The V segment lost 6 bases and the J segment 5 bases; nucleotides outside the gene matches: 9. CDR1 is MNHEY and CDR2 is SMNVEV in the germline V gene (reference sequence). CDR3 length: 16 residues. The CDR3 DNA follows: TGTGCCAGCAGAGTCCGGCTAGCGGGGGGTCACAATGAGCAGTTCTTC. Its protein is CASRVRLAGGHNEQFF.

This clone was observed a handful of times. J is TRBJ1-2 and V is TRBV30, with 9 bases identical to TRBD1. V dropped 4 bases and J dropped 5; count of bases not matched to a gene: 5. CDR1 is GTSNPN and CDR2 is SVGIG in the germline V gene (reference sequence). CDR3 size: 13 residues. The CDR3 loop reads CAWTRDRVYGYTF. CDR3 coding DNA: TGTGCCTGGACCCGGGACAGGGTTTATGGCTACACCTTC.

CDR3 protein: CASSPTNRARGASYEQYF. The CDR3 DNA follows: TGTGCCAGCAGCCCAACGAACCGCGCCAGGGGGGCTTCGTACGAGCAGTACTTC. The chain joins TRBV11-2 to TRBJ2-7, with a possible D match to TRBD1 (7 bases). The CDR3 is 18 amino acids. The germline V gene has CDR1 SGHAT and CDR2 FQNNGV. V was trimmed by 5 bases and J by 4 bases, leaving 27 bases between them.

The V and J genes are TRBV11-2 and TRBJ2-7; 11 positions match TRBD2. V dropped 2 bases and J dropped 6; count of bases not matched to a gene: 9. This CDR3 spans 16 amino acids. Germline loops: CDR1 SGHAT, CDR2 FQNNGV. In DNA form, the CDR3 reads TGTGCCAGCAGCTTAACTATAGCGGGAGGGGGCGGCGAGCAGTACTTC. It encodes CASSLTIAGGGGEQYF.

The chain uses TRBV6-5 and TRBJ1-2, with 7 bases matching TRBD1. The CDR3 spans 13 residues. After removal of 7 bases from V and 4 bases from J, the junction contained 6 bases not matched to a gene. The germline V gene has CDR1 MNHEY and CDR2 SVGAGI. CDR3 sequence: CASIVNRGYGYTF. CDR3 nucleotide sequence: TGTGCCAGCATAGTAAACAGGGGCTATGGCTACACCTTC.

The chain is built from TRBV27 and TRBJ2-1, with a possible D match to TRBD2 (5 bases). This CDR3 spans 15 amino acids. V dropped 3 bases and J dropped 4 bases, with 13 bases sitting between them. Germline V gene sequence: CDR1 MNHEY, CDR2 SMNVEV (reference sequence). CDR3 nucleotides: TGTGCCAGCAGTTTCTCCAGCGGAAGATACAATGAGCAGTTCTTC. This sequence encodes CASSFSSGRYNEQFF.

The chain links TRBV24-1 to TRBJ2-1; 9 nucleotides line up with TRBD2. The CDR3 totals 14 residues. Germline trimming cut 9 bases from V and 8 bases from J; bases unmatched to any gene: 10. CDR1 is KGHDR, CDR2 SFDVKD, per germline. The CDR3 sequence: CATERSGGPYEQFF. The CDR3 region has the DNA TGTGCCACCGAAAGGAGCGGGGGGCCGTATGAGCAGTTCTTC.

This chain joins TRBV27 and TRBJ2-7; D perhaps matches TRBD1 (7 bases). The CDR3 is 16 residues long. Germline V gives CDR1 MNHEY, CDR2 SMNVEV (reference sequence). The ends were cut back, 6 bases at V and 3 bases at J, with 21 bases in the middle. The CDR3 sequence: CASRGGGGKGFYEQYF. The CDR3 DNA reads as TGTGCCAGCAGAGGAGGGGGCGGCAAGGGATTCTACGAGCAGTACTTC.

DNA of the CDR3: TGTGCCAGCAGCGACGTGACGACAGGGCCCAGTGGCTACACCTTC. It translates to CASSDVTTGPSGYTF. J is TRBJ1-2 and V is TRBV7-9, with 7 bases lining up with TRBD1. Germline V gene sequence: CDR1 SEHNR, CDR2 FQNEAQ (reference sequence). This CDR3 has 15 residues. V trimming: 5 bases; J trimming: 7 bases; junction bases outside the gene matches: 13. Variable domain in full (rest from reference TRBV7-9 and TRBJ1-2): DTGVSQNPRHKITKRGQNVTFRCDPISEHNRLYWYRQTLGQGPEFLTYFQNEAQLEKSRLLSDRFSAERPKGSFSTLEIQRTEQGDSAMYLCASSDVTTGPSGYTFGSGTRLTVV.

In the case of this clone: Different DNA sequences within this sample yield the same CDR3. This chain joins TRBV30 and TRBJ1-5; tentative D call: TRBD1 (6 bases). Trimming took off 3 bases at V and 2 bases at J, with 8 bases between the two ends. This CDR3 is 13 amino acids long. The germline CDR1 and CDR2 sequences are GTSNPN and SVGIG (reference sequence). CDR3 nucleotide sequence: TGTGCCTGGAGCTCAGGGGGCAATCAGCCCCAGCATTTT. It encodes CAWSSGGNQPQHF. The full variable domain, completed using reference TRBV30 and TRBJ1-5, is SQTIHQWPATLVQPVGSPLSLECTVEGTSNPNLYWYRQAAGRGLQLLFYSVGIGQISSEVPQNLSASRPQDRQFILSSKKLLLSDSGFYLCAWSSGGNQPQHFGDGTRLSIL.

This clone appeared once. The chain combines TRBV3-1 (or the pseudogene TRBV3-2) with TRBJ1-4; tentatively, D is TRBD1 (5 bases). The germline gives CDR1 LGHDT, CDR2 YNNKEL (reference sequence). V was clipped by 4 bases and J by 7 bases, with 13 bases between them. The CDR3 extends over 14 amino acids. In DNA, the CDR3 is TGTGCCAGCAGCCCAAGGGGCCAGGGTGAAAAACTGTTTTTT. As protein: CASSPRGQGEKLFF.

CDR3: CASSQENVPGGYTF. CDR3 coding DNA: TGTGCCAGCAGCCAAGAGAACGTCCCCGGGGGCTACACCTTC. The rearrangement joins TRBV3-1 (or the pseudogene TRBV3-2) to TRBJ1-2; D is unresolved. Trimming took 0 bases from V and 8 from J, leaving 13 bases between them. The CDR3 sequence is 14 residues long. Germline assignment: CDR1 LGHDT and CDR2 YNNKEL (reference sequence).

The chain combines TRBV30 with TRBJ2-3, with D maybe TRBD1 (6 bases). V lost 5 bases and J 1 base, leaving 10 bases between the germline ends. This CDR3 is 13 amino acids long. Germline V gene sequence: CDR1 GTSNPN, CDR2 SVGIG (reference sequence). The CDR3 sequence: CAWEPGGTDTQYF. The CDR3 DNA reads as TGTGCCTGGGAACCAGGGGGCACAGATACGCAGTATTTT.

This chain links TRBV11-2 with TRBJ1-4; possibly TRBD1 for D (6 bases). CDR3 size: 15 residues. Deletions cut 2 bases from V and 7 bases from J, with 14 bases between. Germline CDR1 is SGHAT and CDR2 is FQNNGV. The chain's CDR3 is CASSLTPRGGEKLFF. The CDR3 DNA follows: TGTGCCAGCAGCTTAACGCCGAGGGGGGGTGAAAAACTGTTTTTT.

V gene TRBV5-4 combines with J gene TRBJ2-2, with a possible D match to TRBD1 (6 bases). The CDR3 extends over 15 amino acids. Germline V gene data show CDR1 as SGHNT and CDR2 as YYREEE (reference sequence). The V end lost 0 bases, the J end lost 4 bases, and 10 bases lay between the germline ends. The CDR3 nucleotides read TGTGCCAGCAGCTTGGCCCAGGGGCGCACCGGGGAGCTGTTTTTT. Translation gives CASSLAQGRTGELFF.

This clone was detected a few times. The chain is built from TRBV9 and TRBJ1-4, with 7 bases lining up with TRBD1. V lost 4 bases to trimming and J lost 6 bases; unmatched junction nucleotides: 15. The CDR3 contains 17 residues. Looked up from germline, CDR1 is SGDLS and CDR2 is YYNGEE. CDR3 in amino acids: CASSPRFLGTGDEKLFF. The CDR3 DNA follows: TGTGCCAGCAGCCCTCGTTTTTTAGGTACAGGGGATGAAAAACTGTTTTTT.

This clone has just a few counts. The V and J genes are TRBV19 and TRBJ2-1, with D possibly matching TRBD1 (5 bases). This CDR3 spans 13 amino acids. Germline V gene data show CDR1 as LNHDA and CDR2 as SQIVND (reference sequence). V shed 7 bases and J shed 4 bases, with 11 bases lying between them. The CDR3: CASTPQDYNEQFF. CDR3 coding DNA: TGTGCCAGTACCCCACAGGATTACAATGAGCAGTTCTTC.

The chain uses TRBV7-2 and TRBJ2-7; 7 positions agree with TRBD1. The CDR3 sequence is 14 residues long. The germline V gene has CDR1 SGHTA and CDR2 FQGNSA. V was pared by 2 bases and J by 2 bases, with 3 bases of the junction left unmatched. CDR3: CASSLRQGPYEQYF. The CDR3 DNA follows: TGTGCCAGCAGCTTACGACAGGGTCCCTACGAGCAGTACTTC.

The rearrangement joins TRBV5-1 to TRBJ2-7, with 10 nucleotides matching TRBD1. Germline lookup yields CDR1 SGHRS and CDR2 YFSETQ. V lost 4 bases and J lost 6; bases outside the gene matches: 10. CDR3 length: 15 amino acids. The CDR3 loop is CASSRPGTGVSEQYF. The CDR3 nucleotides read TGCGCCAGCAGCCGGCCCGGGACAGGGGTAAGCGAGCAGTACTTC.

The rearrangement links TRBV10-3 to TRBJ1-2, with TRBD1 matching 7 bases. This CDR3 is 12 amino acids long. Germline lookup yields CDR1 ENHRY and CDR2 SYGVKD. With 6 bases clipped from V and 3 bases from J, the junction kept 1 base outside the gene matches. CDR3 coding DNA: TGTGCCATCAGAACAGGGGACTATGGCTACACCTTC. Protein: CAIRTGDYGYTF.

V and J are TRBV19 and TRBJ1-2; 8 bases map to TRBD1. CDR3 length: 13 amino acids. Germline V CDR1 and CDR2: LNHDA, SQIVND (reference sequence). The V gene end was trimmed by 3 bases and the J gene end by 8 bases; junction bases not matched to a gene: 5. The CDR3 region is CASSIQGARGYTF. The CDR3 nucleotides read TGTGCCAGTAGTATCCAGGGGGCGCGGGGCTACACCTTC.

The chain joins TRBV5-4 to TRBJ1-2; 7 bases match TRBD1. The CDR3 spans 13 residues. CDR1 and CDR2 (germline): SGHNT, YYREEE (reference sequence). V lost 4 bases and J lost 3; bases outside the gene matches: 3. The CDR3 region has the DNA TGTGCCAGCAGCACCACAGGGGACTATGGCTACACCTTC. This encodes CASSTTGDYGYTF.

This chain connects TRBV7-9 to TRBJ2-3; a possible D gene is TRBD2 (6 bases). The germline V and J ends were trimmed by 6 bases and 5 bases, with 12 bases remaining between them. Germline V lookup: CDR1 SEHNR, CDR2 FQNEAQ (reference sequence). CDR3 length: 13 amino acids. In nucleotides, the CDR3 is TGTGCCAGCAGTAATTCGGGGGTAGATACGCAGTATTTT. Its translation is CASSNSGVDTQYF.

V is TRBV19 and J is TRBJ1-5; 9 bases agree with TRBD1. J was trimmed by 3 bases and V by 8 bases; bases with no gene match: 5. The CDR3 has 14 residues. In germline, CDR1 is LNHDA, CDR2 SQIVND (reference sequence). CDR3 residues: CASWDRVINQPQHF. In DNA form, the CDR3 reads TGTGCCAGTTGGGACAGGGTGATCAATCAGCCCCAGCATTTT.

The chain uses TRBV7-6 and TRBJ2-3; 15 bases line up with TRBD2. The CDR3 sequence is 17 residues long. V shed 3 bases, J shed 6 bases, and the junction held 7 bases outside the gene matches. Germline V lookup: CDR1 SGHVS, CDR2 FNYEAQ. CDR3: CASSLGLAGGLADTQYF. The CDR3 region has the DNA TGTGCCAGCAGCTTGGGACTAGCGGGAGGTCTGGCGGATACGCAGTATTTT.

This clone was picked up one time. CDR3 DNA: TGTGCCAGCAGTTCCTCTCCCCTCGTAGCGGGTGAAGAGACCCAGTACTTC. The encoded protein is CASSSSPLVAGEETQYF. The genes are TRBV7-2 and TRBJ2-5; TRBD2 matches at 7 bases. V gave up 6 bases and J gave up 3 bases; unmatched junction bases: 16. This CDR3 has 17 amino acids. Per germline, CDR1 SGHTA and CDR2 FQGNSA.

The gene calls are TRBV5-1 and TRBJ2-7; TRBD1 might be the D (6 bases). CDR1 and CDR2 (germline): SGHRS, YFSETQ. This CDR3 comprises 13 residues. V was pared by 5 bases and J by 5 bases, with 14 bases between. DNA for the CDR3: TGCGCCAGCAGGTATGGGCAGGGGAACGAGCAGTACTTC. Translation: CASRYGQGNEQYF.

This clone appeared once. The sample contains more than one DNA sequence encoding this CDR3. The rearrangement uses TRBV7-2 and TRBJ2-5; D is unclear. V was trimmed by 5 bases and J by 3 bases, leaving 4 bases between them. Germline CDR1 reads SGHTA; CDR2 reads FQGNSA. The CDR3 has 11 amino acids. Here the CDR3 DNA reads TGTGCCAGCAGCCCTAAAGAGACCCAGTACTTC. It codes for CASSPKETQYF.

The chain uses TRBV6-5 and TRBJ1-3, with TRBD1 identical over 9 bases. Germline V gene data show CDR1 as MNHEY and CDR2 as SVGAGI. The CDR3 spans 14 residues. The junction had 2 bases not matched to a gene; V was cut back by 6 bases and J by 2 bases. The CDR3 protein is CASRTGGTGNTIYF. The CDR3 coding sequence is TGTGCCAGCAGAACAGGGGGCACTGGAAACACCATATATTTT.

This chain links TRBV6-6 with TRBJ2-7, with no clear D. CDR1 is MNHNY, CDR2 SVGAGI, per germline (reference sequence). V lost 6 bases, J lost 2 bases, and 8 bases lay in between. This CDR3 spans 12 amino acids. The CDR3 is CASSPHPYEQYF. The CDR3 DNA follows: TGTGCCAGCAGCCCCCATCCCTACGAGCAGTACTTC.